The next 25 T cell receptor beta chains were all read from a single sample in a study of OX40 agonist ivuxolimab in advanced cancers. Clones were sequenced by immunoSEQ multiplex PCR, and TCRdb holds only the in-frame ones, with some missing. The table has 65,000 to 90,000 clones, just over 85% seen once. This sample comprised CD4+ or CD8+ T cells sorted from blood, obtained in a trial of the OX40 agonist ivuxolimab. The receptors were gathered from an adult with an advanced solid tumor such as melanoma, head and neck, liver or kidney cancer.

The chain has TRBV28 and TRBJ2-7; 8 bases are shared with TRBD1. The CDR3 extends over 14 amino acids. Germline V gene sequence: CDR1 MDHEN, CDR2 SYDVKM. Trimming removed 5 bases from V and 5 bases from J; junction bases left unmatched: 8. CDR3: CASSLQGALDEQYF. The CDR3 coding sequence is TGTGCCAGCAGTCTCCAGGGGGCTCTTGACGAGCAGTACTTC.

This clone was recorded only once. The chain employs TRBV4-1 and TRBJ2-7; tentative D call: TRBD2 (6 bases). V was cut by 4 bases and J by 5 bases, with 15 bases left in between. Germline lookup yields CDR1 MGHRA and CDR2 YSYEKL. CDR3 size: 14 residues. The CDR3 nucleotides are TGCGCCAGCAGCCCACTAGCTTCCAGCCACGAGCAGTACTTC. Its translation is CASSPLASSHEQYF.

The CDR3 bases are TGTGCCAGCCGAGTGACAGGGTACACAGATACGCAGTATTTT. Translating it yields CASRVTGYTDTQYF. This chain links TRBV19 with TRBJ2-3, with TRBD1 matching over 7 bases. The CDR3 loop spans 14 amino acids. Germline V gives CDR1 LNHDA, CDR2 SQIVND (reference sequence). J was trimmed by 2 bases and V by 9 bases; bases with no gene match: 8.

The rearrangement uses TRBV27 and TRBJ2-7, with unresolved D. V dropped 5 bases and J dropped 3 bases, with 11 bases sitting between them. The germline gives CDR1 MNHEY, CDR2 SMNVEV (reference sequence). The CDR3 extends over 13 amino acids. This CDR3 reads CASSSSGYYEQYF. The CDR3 bases are TGTGCCAGCAGTAGTTCTGGGTACTACGAGCAGTACTTC.

This clone has just one count. The CDR3 reads CASSLGTSTGELFF. In nucleotides, the CDR3 is TGTGCCAGCAGCTTAGGGACAAGCACCGGGGAGCTGTTTTTT. This sequence joins TRBV7-9 and TRBJ2-2; D is perhaps TRBD1 (5 bases). This CDR3 comprises 14 residues. Germline loops: CDR1 SEHNR, CDR2 FQNEAQ (reference sequence). Trimming shortened V by 1 base and J by 4 bases, and 7 bases separated the two germline ends. Looking up the rest from reference TRBV7-9 and TRBJ2-2 gives the full variable domain: DTGVSQNPRHKITKRGQNVTFRCDPISEHNRLYWYRQTLGQGPEFLTYFQNEAQLEKSRLLSDRFSAERPKGSFSTLEIQRTEQGDSAMYLCASSLGTSTGELFFGEGSRLTVL.

The chain combines TRBV11-1 with TRBJ1-2, with D possibly TRBD1 on 6 matching bases. Germline CDR1 and CDR2: SGHAT and FQDESV (reference sequence). The CDR3 is 11 residues long. V gave up 8 bases and J gave up 4 bases, with 8 bases separating them. The CDR3 is CASGGPYGYTF. CDR3 bases: TGTGCCAGCGGGGGGCCCTATGGCTACACCTTC.

V gene TRBV10-3 combines with J gene TRBJ1-2; TRBD1 agrees at 9 bases. Germline V gives CDR1 ENHRY, CDR2 SYGVKD. The CDR3 length is 14 residues. V gave up 7 bases and J gave up 4 bases; unmatched junction bases: 7. CDR3: CAINSGTGFYGYTF. In DNA form, the CDR3 reads TGTGCCATCAATTCCGGGACAGGGTTCTATGGCTACACCTTC.

This clone was counted a single time. The chain is built from TRBV6-5 and TRBJ1-4, with D possibly TRBD1 on 5 matching bases. The CDR3 runs 15 residues. Germline V CDR1 and CDR2: MNHEY, SVGAGI. V dropped 0 bases and J dropped 7 bases, with 12 bases sitting between them. Here the CDR3 DNA reads TGTGCCAGCAGTTACTCGGGGGGTATTGGTGAAAAACTGTTTTTT. Amino acid sequence: CASSYSGGIGEKLFF.

The V call is TRBV2, the J call TRBJ2-5; D possibly corresponds to TRBD2 (6 bases). V was cut by 5 bases and J by 4 bases, with 11 bases left in between. The CDR3 is made up of 13 amino acids. The germline V gene encodes CDR1 SNHLY and CDR2 FYNNEI. In DNA, the CDR3 is TGTGCCAGCAGTTGGAGGGTCGGAGAGACCCAGTACTTC. Translated: CASSWRVGETQYF.

The J gene is TRBJ2-7, the V gene TRBV19; D is perhaps TRBD1 (5 bases). Germline CDR1 and CDR2: LNHDA and SQIVND (reference sequence). The CDR3 sequence is 13 residues long. Between the trimmed V and J ends, which lost 5 bases and 2 bases, there was a span of 10 bases. The CDR3 bases are TGTGCCAGTAGTTACAGGACAACCTACGAGCAGTACTTC. Amino acid sequence: CASSYRTTYEQYF.

The chain employs TRBV4-3 and TRBJ2-1; 10 bases match TRBD1. This CDR3 region has 14 residues. V shed 4 bases and J 8 bases; nucleotides not matched to a gene: 5. Germline-derived CDR1 and CDR2 are LGHNA and YSLEER. CDR3 nucleotides: TGCGCCAGCAGCCCGACAGGGGGCGAGGATGAGCAGTTCTTC. It encodes CASSPTGGEDEQFF.

J is TRBJ1-1 and V is TRBV5-1; D remains unclear. V lost 2 bases to trimming and J lost 2 bases, with 13 bases between them. The CDR3 length is 15 residues. Germline values: CDR1 SGHRS, CDR2 YFSETQ. CDR3 protein: CASSLEGLRNTEAFF. The CDR3 DNA sequence: TGCGCCAGCAGCTTAGAGGGTCTAAGAAACACTGAAGCTTTCTTT. Drawing the rest from reference TRBV5-1 and TRBJ1-1, the complete variable domain is KAGVTQTPRYLIKTRGQQVTLSCSPISGHRSVSWYQQTPGQGLQFLFEYFSETQRNKGNFPGRFSGRQFSNSRSEMNVSTLELGDSALYLCASSLEGLRNTEAFFGQGTRLTVV.

This clone showed up just a few times. The chain joins TRBV28 to TRBJ1-1; maybe TRBD1 (6 bases). The length of the CDR3 is 12 residues. V dropped 8 bases and J dropped 3 bases, with 10 bases sitting between them. Germline V CDR1 and CDR2: MDHEN, SYDVKM. The CDR3 coding sequence is TGTGCCAGCGGATACAGGGACACTGAAGCTTTCTTT. It codes for CASGYRDTEAFF.

Turning to this clone: Other nucleotide sequences in the sample specify the same CDR3. This sequence joins TRBV20-1 and TRBJ2-5; D gene ambiguous. Trimming cost V 3 bases and J 5 bases, with 4 bases left between them. Germline CDR1 is DFQATT and CDR2 is SNEGSKA (reference sequence). The CDR3 has 10 residues. The CDR3 nucleotides are TGCAGTGCTAGCCAGGAGACCCAGTACTTC. As protein: CSASQETQYF.

J is TRBJ1-1 and V is TRBV10-3, with D hard to call. From germline, CDR1 is ENHRY and CDR2 SYGVKD. The CDR3 loop spans 12 amino acids. Trimming removed 3 bases from V and 11 bases from J, with 13 bases in between. The CDR3 sequence is CAISDQALGAFF. CDR3 bases: TGTGCCATCAGTGATCAGGCACTTGGTGCTTTCTTT.

This sequence joins TRBV7-6 and TRBJ2-2; maybe TRBD1 (5 bases). Per the germline V gene, CDR1 is SGHVS and CDR2 is FNYEAQ. The length of the CDR3 is 15 residues. Between the trimmed V and J ends, which lost 4 bases and 0 bases, there was a span of 9 bases. The DNA for the CDR3 is TGTGCCAGCAGCTATTCAGGGCCGAACACCGGGGAGCTGTTTTTT. As protein: CASSYSGPNTGELFF.

This clone was detected only once. CDR3 nucleotide sequence: TGTGCCAGCAGCCAAGCCCGGACTGAAGCTTTCTTT. It encodes CASSQARTEAFF. This sequence joins TRBV14 and TRBJ1-1; D not certain. Germline V gene sequence: CDR1 SGHDN, CDR2 FVKESK. Trimming removed 1 base from V and 5 bases from J, with 5 bases in between. The CDR3 is 12 amino acids. Supplemented by reference TRBV14 and TRBJ1-1, the full variable domain reads EAGVTQFPSHSVIEKGQTVTLRCDPISGHDNLYWYRRVMGKEIKFLLHFVKESKQDESGMPNNRFLAERTGGTYSTLKVQPAELEDSGVYFCASSQARTEAFFGQGTRLTVV.

The genes are TRBV18 and TRBJ2-7; D is undetermined. In germline, CDR1 is KGHSH, CDR2 LQKENI. The V and J ends lost 8 bases and 3 bases respectively, with 11 bases between them. The CDR3 is 12 residues long. The chain's CDR3 is CASPEQSYEQYF. The CDR3, as DNA: TGTGCCAGCCCGGAACAGAGCTACGAGCAGTACTTC.

The V gene is TRBV29-1, the J gene TRBJ1-1; D might be TRBD1 (5 bases). Trimming left V 4 bases short and J 4 bases short, with 10 bases between. Germline lookup yields CDR1 SQVTM and CDR2 ANQGSEA. The CDR3 is 12 residues long. The DNA for the CDR3 is TGCAGCGTTGGGGGGGACGGCACTGAAGCTTTCTTT. Translation gives CSVGGDGTEAFF.

This chain connects TRBV19 to TRBJ2-2; D not certain. The V gene lost 7 bases and the J gene lost 1 base, with 10 bases spanning the gap. CDR1 is LNHDA, CDR2 SQIVND, per germline (reference sequence). The CDR3 runs to 14 residues. The CDR3 DNA follows: TGTGCCAGTAAGCTAGGGTGGAACACCGGGGAGCTGTTTTTT. This codes for CASKLGWNTGELFF.

The CDR3 DNA reads TGTGCCAGTATAACCAGCGGGAGTTTCACCGGGGAGCTGTTTTTT. It yields the protein CASITSGSFTGELFF. V and J are TRBV19 and TRBJ2-2; 8 positions match TRBD2. J was trimmed by 4 bases and V by 7 bases; bases with no gene match: 8. CDR3 length: 15 residues. Germline assignment: CDR1 LNHDA and CDR2 SQIVND (reference sequence).

This chain joins TRBV9 and TRBJ2-7; D uncertain. Trimming removed 0 bases at V and 8 bases at J, with 6 bases between. CDR3 length: 11 amino acids. CDR1 is SGDLS, CDR2 YYNGEE, per germline. The DNA for the CDR3 is TGTGCCAGCAGCGTAGACTCTAAGCAGTACTTC. Translation gives CASSVDSKQYF.

This clone is judged medium-sized. The gene calls are TRBV25-1 and TRBJ1-2, with unresolved D. From germline, CDR1 is MGHDK and CDR2 SYGVNS. CDR3 size: 13 residues. The V end lost 7 bases, the J end lost 6 bases, and 15 bases lay between the germline ends. DNA for the CDR3: TGTGCCAGCATAGGAGCTTTTGGGGATGGCTACACCTTC. Translating it yields CASIGAFGDGYTF.

V gene TRBV30 combines with J gene TRBJ2-5; a weak D match, TRBD1 (5 bases). V was pared by 0 bases and J by 7 bases, with 12 bases between. The length of the CDR3 is 13 residues. Germline V CDR1 and CDR2: GTSNPN, SVGIG (reference sequence). The CDR3: CAWSVELQGTQYF. The CDR3 region has the DNA TGTGCCTGGAGTGTAGAGCTCCAGGGGACCCAGTACTTC.

The chain links TRBV30 to TRBJ1-4, with D perhaps TRBD1 (6 bases). V was cut by 5 bases and J by 7 bases, with 14 bases left in between. The CDR3 extends over 13 amino acids. Germline V gene lookup returns CDR1 GTSNPN and CDR2 SVGIG (reference sequence). CDR3 nucleotide sequence: TGTGCCTGGGGGGGGCGGGTCAGTGAAAAACTGTTTTTT. As protein: CAWGGRVSEKLFF.